Sequencing of this T cell receptor beta chain was carried out in a study of CD8 T cells in Susac syndrome. Roughly 0.45 to 1 ug RNA was reverse transcribed with random hexamers. TCRdb re-called the immunoSEQ multiplex PCR reads with MiXCR, one entry per CDR3 protein. In the table there are some 60,000 distinct CDR3 sequences, 85% to 95% of which are singletons. With respect to this clonotype: Its antigen remains unknown.

From blood CD8+ and CD4+ T cells, TCR beta sequences were generated. TEMRA cells were FACS-enriched and CD8+ and CD4+ T cells negatively isolated. Study results and caveats: The authors acknowledged that their TCR sequencing and HLA analysis involved a relatively small number of individuals.

V lost 3 bases and J lost 3, with 17 bases in between. Germline lookup yields CDR1 LGHNA and CDR2 YSLEER. The CDR3 sequence is 17 residues long. Sequencing was done on a sample of CD8+ T cells from PBMCs. V usage is TRBV4-3 and J usage is TRBJ1-4; D possibly corresponds to TRBD1 (6 bases). The receptor was isolated from a human donor in good health. The CDR3 loop reads CASSQAWGPYPNEKLFF. DNA of the CDR3: TGCGCCAGCAGCCAGGCCTGGGGGCCTTACCCTAATGAAAAACTGTTTTTT.